The present TCR beta chain was sequenced within a study of vaccination and CD4 T cells after COVID-19. General study findings and limits: Median counts of SARS-CoV-2-reactive clonotypes increased from roughly 21 to 40; this difference was not significant. The study found that a median around 90% of reactive clones in convalescent patients appeared only post-vaccination.

Comments on this clonotype: What it binds is unknown.

At the Johns Hopkins FTIC core, DNA taken from cultured CD4+ T cells was sequenced by way of the Oncomine TCR Beta short-read assay. TCRdb reprocessed the PCR reads via MiXCR and lists one record per CDR3 protein. The top ten hold 12% of the sample, which has fewer than 10,000 distinct CDR3 sequences, roughly 42% seen once. Germline V gene lookup returns CDR1 SGDLS and CDR2 YYNGEE. Trimming took 3 bases from V and 7 from J, leaving 16 bases between them. This CDR3 is built from 14 residues. Noted treatment: roughly 10-day PBMC culture with coronavirus spike peptide pools or control peptides (ViraFEST assay). With peptide pools, ViraFEST first expanded antigen-specific T cells and afterwards sequenced their TCRs.

The J gene is TRBJ1-2, the V gene TRBV9; a weak D match, TRBD1 (5 bases). Sequenced: CD4+ T cells from blood, cultured in vitro. This receptor was obtained from a human donor who had recovered from COVID-19. The CDR3 DNA reads as TGTGCCAGCAGCGGGGGAAGAAAAGGGACTGGCTACACCTTC. Encoded protein: CASSGGRKGTGYTF.